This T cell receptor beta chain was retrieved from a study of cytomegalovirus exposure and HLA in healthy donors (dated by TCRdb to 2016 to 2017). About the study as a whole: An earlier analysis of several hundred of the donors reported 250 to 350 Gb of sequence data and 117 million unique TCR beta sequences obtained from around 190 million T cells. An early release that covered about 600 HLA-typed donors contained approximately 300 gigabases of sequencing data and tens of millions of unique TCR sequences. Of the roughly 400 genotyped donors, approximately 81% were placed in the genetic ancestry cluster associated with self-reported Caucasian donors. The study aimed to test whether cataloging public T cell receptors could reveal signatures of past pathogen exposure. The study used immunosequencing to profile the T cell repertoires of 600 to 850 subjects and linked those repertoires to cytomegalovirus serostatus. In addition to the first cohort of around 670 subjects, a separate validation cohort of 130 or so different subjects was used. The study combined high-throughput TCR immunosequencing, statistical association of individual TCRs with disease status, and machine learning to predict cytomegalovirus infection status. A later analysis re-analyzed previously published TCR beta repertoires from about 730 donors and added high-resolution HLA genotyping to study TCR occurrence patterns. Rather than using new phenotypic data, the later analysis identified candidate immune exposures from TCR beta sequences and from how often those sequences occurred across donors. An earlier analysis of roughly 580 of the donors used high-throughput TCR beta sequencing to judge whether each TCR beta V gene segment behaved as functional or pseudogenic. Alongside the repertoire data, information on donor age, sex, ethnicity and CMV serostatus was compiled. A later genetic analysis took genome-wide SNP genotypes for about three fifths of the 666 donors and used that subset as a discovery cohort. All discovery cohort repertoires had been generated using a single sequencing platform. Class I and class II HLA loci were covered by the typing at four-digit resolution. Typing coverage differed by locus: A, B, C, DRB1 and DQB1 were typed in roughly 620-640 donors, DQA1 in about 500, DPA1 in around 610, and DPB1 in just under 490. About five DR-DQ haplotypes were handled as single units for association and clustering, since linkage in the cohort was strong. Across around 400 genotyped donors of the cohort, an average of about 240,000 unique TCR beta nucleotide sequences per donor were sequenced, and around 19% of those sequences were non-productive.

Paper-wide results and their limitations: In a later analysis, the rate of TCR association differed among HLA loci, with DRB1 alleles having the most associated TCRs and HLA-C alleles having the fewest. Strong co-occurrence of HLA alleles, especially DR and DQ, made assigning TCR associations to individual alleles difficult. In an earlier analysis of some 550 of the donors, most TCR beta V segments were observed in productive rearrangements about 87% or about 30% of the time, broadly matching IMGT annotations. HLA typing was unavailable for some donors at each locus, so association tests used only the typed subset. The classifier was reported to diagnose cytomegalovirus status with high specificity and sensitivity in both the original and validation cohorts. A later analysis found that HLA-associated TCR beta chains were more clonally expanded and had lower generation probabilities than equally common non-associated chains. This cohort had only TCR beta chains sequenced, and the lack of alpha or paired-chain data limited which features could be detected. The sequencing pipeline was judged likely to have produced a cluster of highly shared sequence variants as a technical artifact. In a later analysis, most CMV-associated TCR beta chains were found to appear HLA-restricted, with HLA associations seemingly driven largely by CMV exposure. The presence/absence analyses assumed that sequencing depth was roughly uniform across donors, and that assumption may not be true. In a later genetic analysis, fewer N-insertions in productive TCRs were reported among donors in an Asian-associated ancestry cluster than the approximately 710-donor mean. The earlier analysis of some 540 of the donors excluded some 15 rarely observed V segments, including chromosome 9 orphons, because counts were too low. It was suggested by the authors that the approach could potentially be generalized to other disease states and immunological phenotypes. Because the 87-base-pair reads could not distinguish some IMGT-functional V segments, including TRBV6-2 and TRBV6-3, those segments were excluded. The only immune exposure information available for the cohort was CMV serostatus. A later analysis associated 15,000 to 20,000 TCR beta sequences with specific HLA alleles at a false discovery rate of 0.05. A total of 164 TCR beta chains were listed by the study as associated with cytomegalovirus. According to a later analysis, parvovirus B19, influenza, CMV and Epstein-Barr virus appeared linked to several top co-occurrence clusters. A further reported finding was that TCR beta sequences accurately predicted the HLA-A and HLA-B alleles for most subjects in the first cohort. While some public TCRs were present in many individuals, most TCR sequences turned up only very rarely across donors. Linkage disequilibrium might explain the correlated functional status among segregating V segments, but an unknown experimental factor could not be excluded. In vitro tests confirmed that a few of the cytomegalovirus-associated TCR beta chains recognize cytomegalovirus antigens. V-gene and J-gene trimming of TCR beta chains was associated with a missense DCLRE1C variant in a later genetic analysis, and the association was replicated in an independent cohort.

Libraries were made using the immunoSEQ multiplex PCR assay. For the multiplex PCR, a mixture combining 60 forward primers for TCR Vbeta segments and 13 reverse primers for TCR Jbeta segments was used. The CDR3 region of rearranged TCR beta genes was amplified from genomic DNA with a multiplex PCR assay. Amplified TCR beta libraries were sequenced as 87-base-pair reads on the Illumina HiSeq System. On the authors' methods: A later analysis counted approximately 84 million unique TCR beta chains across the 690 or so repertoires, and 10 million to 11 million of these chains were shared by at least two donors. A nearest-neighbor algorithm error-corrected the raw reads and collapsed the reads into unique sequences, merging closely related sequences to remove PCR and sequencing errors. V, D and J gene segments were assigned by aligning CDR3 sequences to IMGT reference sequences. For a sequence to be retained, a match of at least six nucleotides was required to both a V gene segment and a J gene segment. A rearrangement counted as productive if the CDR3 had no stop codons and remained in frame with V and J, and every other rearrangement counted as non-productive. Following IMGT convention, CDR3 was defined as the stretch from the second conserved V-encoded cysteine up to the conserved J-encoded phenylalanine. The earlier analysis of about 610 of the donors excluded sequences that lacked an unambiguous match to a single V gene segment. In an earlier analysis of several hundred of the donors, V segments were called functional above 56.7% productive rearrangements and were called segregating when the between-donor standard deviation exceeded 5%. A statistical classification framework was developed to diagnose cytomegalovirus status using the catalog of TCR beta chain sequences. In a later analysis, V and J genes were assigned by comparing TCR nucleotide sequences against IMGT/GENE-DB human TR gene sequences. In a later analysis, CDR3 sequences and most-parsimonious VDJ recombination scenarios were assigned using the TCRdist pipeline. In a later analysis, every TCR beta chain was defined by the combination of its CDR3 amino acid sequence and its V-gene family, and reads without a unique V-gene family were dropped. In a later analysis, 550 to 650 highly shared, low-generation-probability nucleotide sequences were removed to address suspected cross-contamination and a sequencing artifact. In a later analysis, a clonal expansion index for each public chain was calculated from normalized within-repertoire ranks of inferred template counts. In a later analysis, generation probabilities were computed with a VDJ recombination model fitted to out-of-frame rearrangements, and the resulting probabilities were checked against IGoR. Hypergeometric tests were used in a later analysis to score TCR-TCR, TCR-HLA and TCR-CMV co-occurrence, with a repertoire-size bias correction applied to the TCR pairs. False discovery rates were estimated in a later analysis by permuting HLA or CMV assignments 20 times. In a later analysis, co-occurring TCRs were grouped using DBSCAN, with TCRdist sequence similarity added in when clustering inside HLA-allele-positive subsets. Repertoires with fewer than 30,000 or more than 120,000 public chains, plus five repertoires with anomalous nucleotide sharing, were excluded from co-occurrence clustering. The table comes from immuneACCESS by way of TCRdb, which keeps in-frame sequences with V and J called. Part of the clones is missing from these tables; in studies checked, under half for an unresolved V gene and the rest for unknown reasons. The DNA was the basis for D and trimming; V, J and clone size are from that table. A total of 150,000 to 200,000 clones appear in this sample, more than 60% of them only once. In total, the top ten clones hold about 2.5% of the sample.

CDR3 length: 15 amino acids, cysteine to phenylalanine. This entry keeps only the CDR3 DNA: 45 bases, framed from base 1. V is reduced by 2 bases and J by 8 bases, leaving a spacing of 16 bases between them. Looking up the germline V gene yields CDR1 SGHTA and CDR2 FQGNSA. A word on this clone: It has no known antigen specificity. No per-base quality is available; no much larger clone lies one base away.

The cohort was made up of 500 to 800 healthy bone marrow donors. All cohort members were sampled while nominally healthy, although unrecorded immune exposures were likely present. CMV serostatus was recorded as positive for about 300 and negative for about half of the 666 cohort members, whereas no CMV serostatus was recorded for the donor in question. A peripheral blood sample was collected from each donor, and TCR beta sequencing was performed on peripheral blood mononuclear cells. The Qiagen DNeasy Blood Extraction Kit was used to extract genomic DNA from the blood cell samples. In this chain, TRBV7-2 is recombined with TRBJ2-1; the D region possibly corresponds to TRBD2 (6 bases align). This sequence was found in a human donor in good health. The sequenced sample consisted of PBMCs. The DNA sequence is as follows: TGTGCCAGCAGCTTAATCGTCCTCTCGGGAGATGAGCAGTTCTTC. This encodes CASSLIVLSGDEQFF.